The T cell receptor beta chain under discussion was sequenced for a study of human T cells and chemical hapten exposure. The sample holds a few counts of this clonotype. CDR1 DFQATT and CDR2 SNEGSKA come from the germline V gene (reference sequence). CDR3 size: 16 residues. The V segment lost 0 bases and the J segment 3 bases; nucleotides outside the gene matches: 6. MiXCR was run by TCRdb on the RACE reads, yielding one entry per CDR3 protein. This table holds about 84,000 distinct CDR3 sequences, 8.5% to 12% found once. The time point was: patch test 2, 6 weeks after DPC sensitization. Treatment meaning: therapeutic diphenylcyclopropenone sensitization with weekly scalp DPC.

The material sequenced was whole blood, taken in connection with sensitization to the hapten diphenylcyclopropenone (DPC). The source is a woman aged 45-65 years with alopecia areata. Some clones in this sample may be carry-over from other donors' samples. The chain is built from TRBV20-1 and TRBJ2-3; 10 bases agree with TRBD2. Here the CDR3 reads CSARDGLAGETDTQYF. Here the CDR3 DNA reads TGCAGTGCTAGAGATGGGCTAGCGGGAGAGACAGATACGCAGTATTTT.